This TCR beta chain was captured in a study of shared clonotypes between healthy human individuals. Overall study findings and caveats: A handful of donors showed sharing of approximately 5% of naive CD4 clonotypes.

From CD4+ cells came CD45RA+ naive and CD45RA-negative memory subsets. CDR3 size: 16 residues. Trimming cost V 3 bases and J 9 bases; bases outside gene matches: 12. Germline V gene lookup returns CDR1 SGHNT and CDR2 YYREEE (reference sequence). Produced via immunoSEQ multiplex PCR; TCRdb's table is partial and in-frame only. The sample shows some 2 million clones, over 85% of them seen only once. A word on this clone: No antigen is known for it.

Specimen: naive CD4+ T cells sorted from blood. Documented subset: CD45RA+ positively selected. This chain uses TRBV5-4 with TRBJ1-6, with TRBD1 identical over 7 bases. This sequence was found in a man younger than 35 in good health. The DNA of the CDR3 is TGTGCCAGCAGCTCAGATTCGGACAGGAGGGGTTCACCCCTCCACTTT. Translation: CASSSDSDRRGSPLHF. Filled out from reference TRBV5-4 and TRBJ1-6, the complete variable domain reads ETGVTQSPTHLIKTRGQQVTLRCSSQSGHNTVSWYQQALGQGPQFIFQYYREEENGRGNFPPRFSGLQFPNYSSELNVNALELDDSALYLCASSSDSDRRGSPLHFGNGTRLTVT.